What follows are 15 T cell receptor beta chains derived from one specimen sequenced in a study of blood T cell repertoires in COVID-19. Libraries were prepared by immunoSEQ multiplex PCR; TCRdb keeps only in-frame clonotypes and omits some of them. This table holds 150,000 to 200,000 clones, approximately 86% found once. Sequencing was done on a sample of peripheral blood. These receptors came from a man aged 60 to 75 with acute or convalescent COVID-19.

The sample holds one count of this clone. The chain carries TRBV11-2 and TRBJ1-3; tentative D call: TRBD1 (6 bases). The CDR3 has 14 residues. CDR1 is SGHAT, CDR2 FQNNGV, per germline. The V gene lost 1 base and the J gene lost 5 bases, with 9 bases spanning the gap. This CDR3 reads CASSLGTVRNTIYF. For the CDR3, the DNA is TGTGCCAGCAGCTTAGGGACAGTACGAAACACCATATATTTT.

This chain joins TRBV19 and TRBJ1-5; 9 nucleotides match TRBD1. CDR3 size: 16 residues. CDR1 is LNHDA and CDR2 is SQIVND in the germline V gene (reference sequence). Germline trimming cut 3 bases from V and 9 bases from J; bases unmatched to any gene: 12. The CDR3 DNA is TGTGCCAGTAGTATGCCCCCCGGACAGGGGTTCCGGCCCCAGCATTTT. Translating it yields CASSMPPGQGFRPQHF.

Notes on this clone: The junction shows a germline mismatch at one end, possibly a read error. This chain joins TRBV7-2 and TRBJ2-7; 10 bases line up with TRBD2. The CDR3 runs 13 residues. In germline, CDR1 is SGHTA, CDR2 FQGNSA. The CDR3 protein is CASSLTSGALGHF. The CDR3 nucleotides read TGTGCCAGCAGCCTAACTAGCGGGGCCTTGGGGCACTTC.

This chain uses TRBV5-1 with TRBJ1-6; 7 positions agree with TRBD1. V lost 6 bases and J lost 4; bases outside the gene matches: 4. The CDR3 totals 14 residues. Looked up from germline, CDR1 is SGHRS and CDR2 is YFSETQ. DNA of the CDR3: TGCGCCAGCAAGGAGGGACAGTATAATTCACCCCTCCACTTT. The encoded protein is CASKEGQYNSPLHF. Full variable domain (rest looked up from reference TRBV5-1 and TRBJ1-6): KAGVTQTPRYLIKTRGQQVTLSCSPISGHRSVSWYQQTPGQGLQFLFEYFSETQRNKGNFPGRFSGRQFSNSRSEMNVSTLELGDSALYLCASKEGQYNSPLHFGNGTRLTVT.

The V and J genes are TRBV6-5 and TRBJ2-3; D might be TRBD2 (7 bases). CDR1 is MNHEY, CDR2 SVGAGI, per germline. Trimming pared 0 bases from V and 6 bases from J, leaving 13 bases between. CDR3 length: 15 residues. DNA for the CDR3: TGTGCCAGCAGTTACTCGATGGGGGGGGCGGATACGCAGTATTTT. Translation gives CASSYSMGGADTQYF.

The chain has TRBV7-9 and TRBJ1-6, with 9 bases identical to TRBD1. The CDR3 loop spans 17 amino acids. V gave up 5 bases and J gave up 4 bases; unmatched junction bases: 9. Per germline, CDR1 SEHNR and CDR2 FQNEAQ (reference sequence). The CDR3 loop is CASSNPSDRGYNSPLHF. The CDR3 bases are TGTGCCAGCAGCAACCCCTCGGACAGGGGTTATAATTCACCCCTCCACTTT.

This chain uses TRBV18 with TRBJ2-2; no clear D. CDR3 length: 15 residues. CDR1 and CDR2 from the germline V gene are KGHSH and LQKENI. Trimming took off 6 bases at V and 0 bases at J, with 11 bases between the two ends. Written as DNA, the CDR3 is TGTGCCAGCTCTCAGGTGGAAGCGAACACCGGGGAGCTGTTTTTT. It specifies CASSQVEANTGELFF.

This sequence joins TRBV7-3 and TRBJ2-5; 12 positions match TRBD2. Trimming took 2 bases from V and 5 from J; bases not matched to a gene: 3. CDR3 length: 15 amino acids. Germline V gene lookup returns CDR1 SGHTA and CDR2 FQGTGA. The CDR3 here is CASSLGLAGLETQYF. The CDR3 nucleotides are TGTGCCAGCAGCTTAGGACTAGCGGGACTGGAGACCCAGTACTTC.

This sequence joins TRBV21-1 and TRBJ2-2; the table's D call, TRBD2, has no DNA check behind it. TRBV21-1 is noted as a pseudogene. The CDR3 loop spans 15 amino acids. CDR3 sequence: CASNPEGTSGGELFF. CDR3 in DNA: TGTGCCAGCAACCCAGAGGGGACTAGCGGCGGGGAGCTGTTTTTT.

The gene calls are TRBV27 and TRBJ2-5; D call uncertain. Germline values: CDR1 MNHEY, CDR2 SMNVEV (reference sequence). Trimming stripped 0 bases from V and 4 bases from J, with 6 bases between. The CDR3 runs to 13 residues. The CDR3, as DNA: TGTGCCAGCAGTTTATCGAGTCCAGAGACCCAGTACTTC. Translated, it gives CASSLSSPETQYF.

CDR3 DNA sequence: TGCGCCAGCAGCTTGGCCCTAGGGACAGCGAATGAAAAACTGTTTTTT. As protein: CASSLALGTANEKLFF. The rearrangement uses TRBV5-1 and TRBJ1-4; TRBD1 matches 7 bases. The CDR3 is 16 amino acids. The V segment lost 0 bases and the J segment 5 bases; nucleotides outside the gene matches: 7. CDR1 and CDR2 from the germline V gene are SGHRS and YFSETQ.

The chain employs TRBV5-8 and TRBJ2-7; TRBD1 matches 10 bases. CDR3 length: 16 amino acids. Looked up from germline, CDR1 is SGHTS and CDR2 is YDEGEE. Unmatched junction bases numbered 12, after V lost 4 bases and J lost 5 bases. The CDR3 here is CASSTEGQGKSHEQYF. The CDR3 DNA is TGTGCCAGCAGCACTGAGGGACAGGGGAAGAGCCACGAGCAGTACTTC.

The chain employs TRBV6-5 and TRBJ1-2; a possible D gene is TRBD1 (5 bases). V was clipped by 2 bases and J by 3 bases, with 13 bases between them. The germline V gene encodes CDR1 MNHEY and CDR2 SVGAGI. The CDR3 has 15 amino acids. The CDR3 region is CASSYKQEGDYGYTF. Written as DNA, the CDR3 is TGTGCCAGCAGTTACAAACAGGAAGGGGACTATGGCTACACCTTC.

The gene calls are TRBV28 and TRBJ2-5; TRBD2 matches 7 bases. With V trimmed by 6 bases and J by 9 bases, 4 bases remained unmatched. The CDR3 consists of 11 residues. CDR1 and CDR2 (germline): MDHEN, SYDVKM. CDR3 nucleotide sequence: TGTGCCAGCAGCCCGCGGGGGTCCCAGTACTTC. This gives the protein CASSPRGSQYF.

The chain joins TRBV28 to TRBJ1-1; D is unresolved. Germline V gives CDR1 MDHEN, CDR2 SYDVKM. V lost 8 bases to trimming and J lost 6 bases, with 16 bases between them. The CDR3 spans 13 residues. CDR3 region: CASGTNGVAEAFF. The CDR3 nucleotides are TGTGCCAGCGGTACAAACGGGGTCGCTGAAGCTTTCTTT.